The following is a T cell receptor beta chain sequence with its context. In the source study's methods: Amplification with reference gene primers provided the estimates of nucleated cell counts. The assay was immunoSEQ multiplex PCR, and TCRdb's table has in-frame clones only and misses some. That table furnishes V, J and clone size, whereas the DNA furnished D and trimming. The sample contains over 200,000 clones, roughly 80% of which appear only once. The germline V gene encodes CDR1 KGHDR and CDR2 SFDVKD. The CDR3 is 13 amino acids. The V and J ends lost 3 bases and 6 bases, in that order; junction bases with no gene match: 1. This specimen comes from a study of blood T cell repertoires in COVID-19. Study in general: Some COVID-19 samples were acute and others convalescent; all came from the United States, Italy and Spain. T cells, B-cell-depleted T cells, or PBMCs provided the cDNA or gDNA that served as material.

The source of this sequence is a human donor in a cohort sampled during active COVID-19. Material for sequencing was peripheral blood. The rearrangement links TRBV24-1 to TRBJ1-1; TRBD1 matches at 9 bases. The DNA for the CDR3 is TGTGCCACCAGTGATGGACAGGGGCCTGAAGCTTTCTTT. Its protein product is CATSDGQGPEAFF.